Listed here are 21 T cell receptor beta chains from one sample, sequenced in a study of blood T cell repertoires in COVID-19. The repertoire was sequenced with immunoSEQ multiplex PCR; TCRdb's copy has only in-frame clones and lacks some. The sample includes roughly 480,000 clones, roughly 87% of them seen just once. Material for sequencing was peripheral blood. All receptors derive from a man aged 18 to 30 with COVID-19, enrolled during active disease.

V is TRBV5-4 and J is TRBJ2-7; the D is unclear. Trimming took off 4 bases at V and 0 bases at J, with 8 bases between the two ends. The CDR3 sequence is 13 residues long. CDR1 is SGHNT and CDR2 is YYREEE in the germline V gene (reference sequence). The CDR3 DNA reads TGTGCCAGCAGCGTGAAGAGCTCCTACGAGCAGTACTTC. Amino acids: CASSVKSSYEQYF.

This clone was seen just once. This rearrangement joins TRBV11-2 to TRBJ1-2, with 9 bases identical to TRBD1. The CDR3 contains 16 residues. Germline V CDR1 and CDR2: SGHAT, FQNNGV. With 6 bases clipped from V and 3 bases from J, the junction kept 11 bases outside the gene matches. The DNA for the CDR3 is TGTGCCAGCAGTTCGCGCGCGACAGGGGGTTACTATGGCTACACCTTC. This sequence encodes CASSSRATGGYYGYTF.

This chain connects TRBV9 to TRBJ1-5; 8 bases map to TRBD1. The J segment lost 5 bases and the V segment lost 2 bases, leaving 6 bases of the junction unmatched. CDR1 and CDR2 (germline): SGDLS, YYNGEE. CDR3 length equals 15 residues. CDR3 sequence reads: CASSVGPQGDQPQHF. For the CDR3, the DNA is TGTGCCAGCAGCGTGGGCCCACAGGGGGATCAGCCCCAGCATTTT.

The J gene is TRBJ1-2, the V gene TRBV10-3; D remains unclear. This CDR3 comprises 12 residues. The germline V gene has CDR1 ENHRY and CDR2 SYGVKD. Trimming pared 8 bases from V and 1 base from J, leaving 8 bases between. The CDR3 here is CAISEDNYGYTF. DNA for the CDR3: TGTGCCATCTCCGAGGATAACTATGGCTACACCTTC.

The chain uses TRBV6-5 and TRBJ2-3, with D tentatively TRBD2 (5 bases). CDR1 MNHEY and CDR2 SVGAGI come from the germline V gene. The CDR3 has 12 residues. V was clipped by 6 bases and J by 4 bases, with 8 bases between them. The CDR3 DNA follows: TGTGCCAGCAGGGGGAGAGCAGATACGCAGTATTTT. Protein sequence: CASRGRADTQYF.

The chain uses TRBV11-2 and TRBJ1-2, with 7 bases identical to TRBD1. The CDR3 has 16 amino acids. The ends lost 2 bases at V and 1 base at J; junction bases unmatched: 7. Germline CDR1 reads SGHAT; CDR2 reads FQNNGV. The CDR3 reads CASSLPMDRFNYGYTF. Here the CDR3 DNA reads TGTGCCAGCAGCTTACCCATGGACAGGTTTAACTATGGCTACACCTTC. Supplemented by reference TRBV11-2 and TRBJ1-2, the full variable domain reads EAGVAQSPRYKIIEKRQSVAFWCNPISGHATLYWYQQILGQGPKLLIQFQNNGVVDDSQLPKDRFSAERLKGVDSTLKIQPAKLEDSAVYLCASSLPMDRFNYGYTFGSGTRLTVV.

This clone has only one observation. CDR3 protein: CASSFSRPGTGVSNEQFF. CDR3 bases: TGTGCCAGCAGTTTTTCCCGCCCCGGGACAGGGGTTTCAAATGAGCAGTTCTTC. The gene calls are TRBV2 and TRBJ2-1, with 10 bases aligning to TRBD1. With V trimmed by 5 bases and J by 7 bases, 17 bases remained unmatched. This CDR3 region has 18 residues. Germline CDR1 SNHLY, CDR2 FYNNEI.

This chain connects TRBV2 to TRBJ1-1; D call uncertain. Germline values: CDR1 SNHLY, CDR2 FYNNEI. The length of the CDR3 is 13 residues. Trimming took off 8 bases at V and 0 bases at J, with 10 bases between the two ends. The CDR3 sequence is CASGPNMNTEAFF. CDR3 bases: TGTGCCAGCGGGCCGAACATGAACACTGAAGCTTTCTTT.

The chain joins TRBV6-5 to TRBJ2-1; 10 bases map to TRBD1. The J segment lost 7 bases and the V segment lost 4 bases, leaving 10 bases of the junction unmatched. The CDR3 sequence is 16 residues long. The germline V gene has CDR1 MNHEY and CDR2 SVGAGI. The chain's CDR3 is CASSSPGTGVGNEQFF. The CDR3 bases are TGTGCCAGCAGTTCCCCCGGGACAGGGGTGGGGAATGAGCAGTTCTTC.

The J gene is TRBJ2-5, the V gene TRBV19, with a possible D match to TRBD2 (6 bases). CDR3 length equals 17 residues. V lost 0 bases, J lost 2 bases, and 16 bases lay in between. CDR1 and CDR2 from the germline V gene are LNHDA and SQIVND (reference sequence). CDR3 amino acids: CASSIDGGAVGQETQYF. CDR3 nucleotide sequence: TGTGCCAGTAGTATAGATGGCGGGGCCGTGGGGCAAGAGACCCAGTACTTC.

V is TRBV12-3 or TRBV12-4 and J is TRBJ2-1, with 14 bases that match TRBD2. CDR3 length: 13 amino acids. V trimming: 6 bases; J trimming: 12 bases; junction bases outside the gene matches: 4. The CDR3 is CASSRGTSGRQFF. The CDR3, as DNA: TGTGCCAGCAGCCGCGGGACTAGCGGGAGGCAGTTCTTC.

The gene calls are TRBV7-8 and TRBJ2-7; 14 nucleotides line up with TRBD2. The CDR3 is 14 residues long. Trimming cost V 5 bases and J 12 bases; bases outside gene matches: 9. The germline gives CDR1 SGHVS, CDR2 FQNEAQ. The CDR3 loop reads CASSRGLAGEKGYF. The CDR3 nucleotides are TGTGCCAGCAGCCGGGGACTAGCGGGAGAGAAAGGGTACTTC.

This clone was recorded many times. This chain uses TRBV5-8 with TRBJ1-3, with D tentatively TRBD1 (6 bases). CDR3 length: 18 residues. Deletions cut 4 bases from V and 1 base from J, with 21 bases between. The germline V gene has CDR1 SGHTS and CDR2 YDEGEE. For the CDR3, the DNA is TGTGCCAGCAGCCCAGACAGGAGGTTTTCCTTTTCTGGAAACACCATATATTTT. Translation: CASSPDRRFSFSGNTIYF.

The rearrangement links TRBV3-1 (or the pseudogene TRBV3-2) to TRBJ2-1; D is perhaps TRBD2 (5 bases). Germline CDR1 LGHDT, CDR2 YNNKEL (reference sequence). V was pared by 1 base and J by 0 bases, with 13 bases between. The CDR3 is made up of 17 amino acids. The CDR3 protein is CASSQATLTSSYNEQFF. The CDR3 DNA follows: TGTGCCAGCAGCCAAGCGACTCTCACTAGCTCCTACAATGAGCAGTTCTTC.

J is TRBJ2-6 and V is TRBV11-2; TRBD1 agrees at 7 bases. Unmatched junction bases numbered 8, after V lost 5 bases and J lost 4 bases. The CDR3 has 16 amino acids. Germline loops: CDR1 SGHAT, CDR2 FQNNGV. CDR3 sequence: CASSLDRVRGANVLTF. The CDR3, as DNA: TGTGCCAGCAGCCTCGACAGGGTTCGAGGGGCCAACGTCCTGACTTTC.

The chain links TRBV19 to TRBJ1-3; perhaps TRBD1 as D (5 bases). Trimming cost V 5 bases and J 13 bases, with 24 bases left between them. This CDR3 region has 15 residues. The germline CDR1 and CDR2 sequences are LNHDA and SQIVND (reference sequence). Here the CDR3 DNA reads TGTGCCAGTAGTGGTTACAGGACGCGAGATGACAGAATATATTTT. Translation: CASSGYRTRDDRIYF.

The CDR3 region has the DNA TGTGCCAGTAATAACAGGGTGGGCACTGAAGCTTTCTTT. This gives the protein CASNNRVGTEAFF. V usage is TRBV19 and J usage is TRBJ1-1; possibly TRBD1 for D (6 bases). Between the trimmed V and J ends, which lost 7 bases and 4 bases, there was a span of 13 bases. Germline CDR1 reads LNHDA; CDR2 reads SQIVND (reference sequence). This CDR3 region has 13 residues.

The rearrangement uses TRBV5-4 and TRBJ2-3; a possible D gene is TRBD2 (6 bases). Looked up from germline, CDR1 is SGHNT and CDR2 is YYREEE (reference sequence). V lost 0 bases to trimming and J lost 3 bases, with 11 bases between them. There are 15 residues in the CDR3. CDR3 coding DNA: TGTGCCAGCAGCTTGGGCCGCCGGGGGACAGATACGCAGTATTTT. This codes for CASSLGRRGTDTQYF.

A single count supports this clone. The chain links TRBV6-6 to TRBJ2-7, with D perhaps matching TRBD1 (6 bases). The CDR3 has 15 amino acids. The germline V gene has CDR1 MNHNY and CDR2 SVGAGI (reference sequence). Trimming cost V 6 bases and J 9 bases, with 24 bases left between them. DNA of the CDR3: TGTGCCAGCAGCACCGCCTATAGGGGGAGCATGGGGCAGTACTTC. Translation: CASSTAYRGSMGQYF.

The gene calls are TRBV10-3 and TRBJ2-5; 9 nucleotides line up with TRBD2. The V gene's germline CDR1 is ENHRY and CDR2 SYGVKD. The CDR3 totals 14 residues. Trimming cost V 6 bases and J 3 bases; bases outside gene matches: 5. Written as DNA, the CDR3 is TGTGCCATCAGCGTCGCTAGCGGGAAAGAGACCCAGTACTTC. Residues: CAISVASGKETQYF.

CDR3 amino acids: CASSLNRGGTGELFF. CDR3 nucleotides: TGTGCCAGCAGTCTAAACAGGGGGGGAACCGGGGAGCTGTTTTTT. This chain uses TRBV6-5 with TRBJ2-2; a possible D gene is TRBD1 (8 bases). CDR3 size: 15 residues. Per germline, CDR1 MNHEY and CDR2 SVGAGI. Trimming left V 5 bases short and J 5 bases short, with 15 bases between.